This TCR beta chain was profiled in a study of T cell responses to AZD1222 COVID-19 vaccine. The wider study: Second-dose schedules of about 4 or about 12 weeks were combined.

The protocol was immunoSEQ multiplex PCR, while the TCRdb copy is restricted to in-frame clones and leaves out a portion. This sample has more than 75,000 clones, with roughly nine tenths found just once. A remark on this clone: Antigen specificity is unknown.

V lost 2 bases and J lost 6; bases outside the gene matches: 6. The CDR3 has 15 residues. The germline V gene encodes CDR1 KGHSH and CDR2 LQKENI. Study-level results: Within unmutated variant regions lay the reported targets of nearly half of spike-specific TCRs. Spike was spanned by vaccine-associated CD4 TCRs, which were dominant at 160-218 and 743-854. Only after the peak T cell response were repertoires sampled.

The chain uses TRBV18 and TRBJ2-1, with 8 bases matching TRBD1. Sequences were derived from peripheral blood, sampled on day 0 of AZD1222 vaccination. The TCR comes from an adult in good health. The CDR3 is CASSPGTGHRNEQFF. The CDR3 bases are TGTGCCAGCTCACCAGGGACAGGACACCGCAATGAGCAGTTCTTC.